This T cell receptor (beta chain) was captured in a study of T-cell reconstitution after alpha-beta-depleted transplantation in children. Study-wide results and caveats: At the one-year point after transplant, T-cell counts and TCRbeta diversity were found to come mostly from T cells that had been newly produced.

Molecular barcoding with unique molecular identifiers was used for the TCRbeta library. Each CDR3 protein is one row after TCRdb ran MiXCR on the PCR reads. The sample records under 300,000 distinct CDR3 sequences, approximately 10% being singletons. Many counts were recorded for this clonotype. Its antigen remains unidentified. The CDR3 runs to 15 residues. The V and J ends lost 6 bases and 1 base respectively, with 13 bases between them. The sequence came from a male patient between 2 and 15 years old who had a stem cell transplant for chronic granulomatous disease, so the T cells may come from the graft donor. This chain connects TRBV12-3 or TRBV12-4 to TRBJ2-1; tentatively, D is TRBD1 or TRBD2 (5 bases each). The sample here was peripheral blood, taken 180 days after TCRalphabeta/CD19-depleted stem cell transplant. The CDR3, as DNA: TGTGCCAGCAGCACCGGGACGACTTCCTACAATGAGCAGTTCTTC. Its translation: CASSTGTTSYNEQFF.